This T cell receptor (beta chain) came from a study of T cell responses to AZD1222 COVID-19 vaccine. Trimming took off 1 base at V and 2 bases at J, with 3 bases between the two ends. The germline gives CDR1 LGHDT, CDR2 YNNKEL (reference sequence). The CDR3 length is 13 residues. The protocol was immunoSEQ multiplex PCR, while the TCRdb copy is restricted to in-frame clones and leaves out a portion. The sample consists of 250,000 to 300,000 clones, approximately 94% of them appearing once. As for this clone: What it binds is unknown. In the same sample, other DNA sequences code for this CDR3.

Study conclusions and caveats: Along spike, vaccine-associated CD4 TCRs were found throughout, with dominance at 160-218 and 743-854. Nearly half of spike-specific TCRs reportedly target variant regions that are unmutated in the B.1.351 and B.1.1.7 variants. Repertoires were obtained solely post-peak T cell response. Two doses of AZD1222 preceded a rise in Spike-specific TCR breadth and depth.

Sequenced material: peripheral blood, taken 28 days after the second AZD1222 dose. The TCR comes from an adult who received the AZD1222 COVID-19 vaccine. The chain links TRBV3-1 (or the pseudogene TRBV3-2) to TRBJ1-3; D is unresolved. CDR3 DNA sequence: TGTGCCAGCAGCCAAGGGACTGGAAACACCATATATTTT. It codes for CASSQGTGNTIYF.